This TCR beta chain is from a study of long-term antiretroviral therapy in people with HIV. Survey level was the resolution at which the v3.0 immunoSEQ assay ran. Using immunoSEQ multiplex PCR, the repertoire was profiled, and TCRdb retains in-frame clones only, with some absent. The sample includes roughly 38,000 clones, roughly 78% seen only once; the top ten take about 5.8%. This clone was picked up a small number of times. There are 15 residues in the CDR3. Germline loops: CDR1 ENHRY, CDR2 SYGVKD. Trimming stripped 0 bases from V and 4 bases from J, with 13 bases between. The specimen was unsorted PBMCs, collected 3.4 years after starting antiretroviral therapy. The receptor's source is a man aged 30 to 45 with HIV. This chain joins TRBV10-3 and TRBJ2-7, with D maybe TRBD1 (6 bases). Written as DNA, the CDR3 is TGTGCCATCAGTGAGTCCTTGGCTAGGGGGTACGAGCAGTACTTC. It translates to CAISESLARGYEQYF.